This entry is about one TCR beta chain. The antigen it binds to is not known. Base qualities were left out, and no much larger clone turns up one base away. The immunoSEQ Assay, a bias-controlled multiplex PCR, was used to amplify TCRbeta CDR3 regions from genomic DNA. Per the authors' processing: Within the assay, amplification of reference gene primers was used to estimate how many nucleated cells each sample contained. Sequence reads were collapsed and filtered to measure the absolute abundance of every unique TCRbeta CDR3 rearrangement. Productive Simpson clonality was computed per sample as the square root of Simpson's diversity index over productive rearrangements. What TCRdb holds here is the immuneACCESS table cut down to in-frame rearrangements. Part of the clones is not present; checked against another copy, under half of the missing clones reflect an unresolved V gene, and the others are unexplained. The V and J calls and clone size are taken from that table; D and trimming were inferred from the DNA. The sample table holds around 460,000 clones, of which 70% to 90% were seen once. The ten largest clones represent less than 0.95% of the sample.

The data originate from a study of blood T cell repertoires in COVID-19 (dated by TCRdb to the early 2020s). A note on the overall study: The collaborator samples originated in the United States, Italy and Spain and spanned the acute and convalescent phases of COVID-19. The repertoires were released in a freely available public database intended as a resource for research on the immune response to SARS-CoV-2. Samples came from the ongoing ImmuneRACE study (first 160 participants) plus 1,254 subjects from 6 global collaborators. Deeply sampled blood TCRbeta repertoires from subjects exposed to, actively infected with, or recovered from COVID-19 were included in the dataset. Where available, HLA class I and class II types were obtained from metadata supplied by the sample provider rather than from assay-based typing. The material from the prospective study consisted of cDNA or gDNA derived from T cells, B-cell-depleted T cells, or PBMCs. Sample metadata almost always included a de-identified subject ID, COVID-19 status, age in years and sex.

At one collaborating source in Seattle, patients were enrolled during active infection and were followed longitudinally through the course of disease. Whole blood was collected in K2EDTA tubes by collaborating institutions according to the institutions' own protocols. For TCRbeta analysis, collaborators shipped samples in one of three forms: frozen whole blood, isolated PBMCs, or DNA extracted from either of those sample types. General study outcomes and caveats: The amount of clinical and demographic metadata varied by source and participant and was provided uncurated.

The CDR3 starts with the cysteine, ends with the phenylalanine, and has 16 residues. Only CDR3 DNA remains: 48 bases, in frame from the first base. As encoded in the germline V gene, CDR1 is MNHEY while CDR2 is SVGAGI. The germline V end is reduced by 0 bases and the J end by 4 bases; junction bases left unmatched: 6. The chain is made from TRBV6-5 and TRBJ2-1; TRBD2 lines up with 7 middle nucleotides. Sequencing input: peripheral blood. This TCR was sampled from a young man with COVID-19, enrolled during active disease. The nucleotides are TGTGCCAGCAGTTACTCGGTGCGGGAGTGGTACAATGAGCAGTTCTTC. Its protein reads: CASSYSVREWYNEQFF.